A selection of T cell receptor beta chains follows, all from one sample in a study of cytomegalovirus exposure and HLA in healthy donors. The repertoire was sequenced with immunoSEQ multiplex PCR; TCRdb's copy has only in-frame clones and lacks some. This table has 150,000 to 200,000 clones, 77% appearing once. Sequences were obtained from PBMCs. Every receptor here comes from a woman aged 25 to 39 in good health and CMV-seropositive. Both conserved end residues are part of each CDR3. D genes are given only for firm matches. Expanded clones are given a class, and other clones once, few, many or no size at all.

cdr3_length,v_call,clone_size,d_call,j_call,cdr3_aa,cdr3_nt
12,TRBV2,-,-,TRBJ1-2,CASSGLADGYTF,TGTGCCAGCAGTGGGTTGGCAGATGGCTACACCTTC
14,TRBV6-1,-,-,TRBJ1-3,CASSESGGRNTIYF,TGTGCCAGCAGTGAAAGTGGGGGCCGAAACACCATATATTTT
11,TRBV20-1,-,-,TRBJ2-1,CSARPVDEQFF,TGCAGTGCTAGACCGGTCGATGAGCAGTTCTTC
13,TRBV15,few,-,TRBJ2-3,CATRPGGSDTQYF,TGTGCCACCCGCCCCGGTGGTTCGGATACGCAGTATTTT
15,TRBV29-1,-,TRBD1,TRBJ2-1,CSVDRDRGSYNEQFF,TGCAGCGTAGACCGGGACAGAGGTTCCTACAATGAGCAGTTCTTC
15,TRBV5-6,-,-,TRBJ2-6,CASSRGGAGANVLTF,TGTGCCAGCAGCAGGGGGGGGGCGGGGGCCAACGTCCTGACTTTC
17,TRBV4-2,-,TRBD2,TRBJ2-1,CASSQELAPSSYNEQFF,TGTGCCAGCAGCCAAGAACTAGCGCCTAGCTCCTACAATGAGCAGTTCTTC
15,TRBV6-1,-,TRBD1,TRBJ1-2,CASSAAGTGGRGYTF,TGTGCCAGCAGTGCCGCAGGGACAGGGGGAAGGGGCTACACCTTC
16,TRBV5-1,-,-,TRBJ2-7,CASSSTRTPPSYEQYF,TGCGCCAGCAGCTCAACCAGGACACCTCCTTCCTACGAGCAGTACTTC
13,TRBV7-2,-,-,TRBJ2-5,CASSLVGQETQYF,TGTGCCAGCAGCTTAGTCGGTCAAGAGACCCAGTACTTC
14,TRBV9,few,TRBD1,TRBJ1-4,CASSVWDRDEKLFF,TGTGCCAGCAGCGTATGGGACAGGGATGAAAAACTGTTTTTT
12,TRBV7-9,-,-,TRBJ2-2,CASSRGSGELFF,TGTGCCAGCTCTAGGGGTTCCGGGGAGCTGTTTTTT
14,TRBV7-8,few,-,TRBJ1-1,CASSSPDRNTEAFF,TGTGCCAGCAGCTCTCCGGACAGGAACACTGAAGCTTTCTTT
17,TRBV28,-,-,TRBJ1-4,CASSLDRPTSTNEKLFF,TGTGCCAGCAGTTTAGACAGGCCGACTTCAACTAATGAAAAACTGTTTTTT
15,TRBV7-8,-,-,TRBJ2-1,CASSLGDRSYNEQFF,TGTGCCAGCAGCTTAGGAGACAGGTCTTACAATGAGCAGTTCTTC
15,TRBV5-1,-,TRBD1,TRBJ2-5,CASSPTGLGQETQYF,TGCGCCAGCAGCCCGACAGGGCTTGGCCAAGAGACCCAGTACTTC
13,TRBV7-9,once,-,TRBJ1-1,CASSFAGDTEAFF,TGTGCCAGCAGCTTCGCAGGGGACACTGAAGCTTTCTTT
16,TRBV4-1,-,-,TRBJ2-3,CASSPTRQGGTDTQYF,TGCGCCAGCAGCCCGACCCGGCAAGGGGGCACAGATACGCAGTATTTT
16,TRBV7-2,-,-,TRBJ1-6,CASRPGRSSYNSPLHF,TGTGCCAGCAGGCCAGGGAGGAGCTCCTATAATTCACCCCTCCACTTT
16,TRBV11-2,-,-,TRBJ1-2,CASSSTSLNGNYGYTF,TGTGCCAGCAGTTCCACCTCCCTCAACGGGAACTATGGCTACACCTTC
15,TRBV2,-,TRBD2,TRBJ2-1,CASSPEVAGGNEQFF,TGTGCCAGCAGCCCGGAGGTAGCGGGAGGAAATGAGCAGTTCTTC
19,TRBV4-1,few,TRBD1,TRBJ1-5,CASSQALSQGAGGNQPQHF,TGCGCCAGCAGCCAAGCGCTTTCACAGGGGGCCGGGGGCAATCAGCCCCAGCATTTT
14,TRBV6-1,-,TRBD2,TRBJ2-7,CASSVRGGTYEQYF,TGTGCCAGCAGTGTGCGCGGGGGAACCTACGAGCAGTACTTC
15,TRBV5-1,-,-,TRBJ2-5,CASSLQGFSQETQYF,TGCGCCAGCAGCCTACAGGGTTTCAGCCAAGAGACCCAGTACTTC
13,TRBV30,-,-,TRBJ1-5,CAYGVTDNQPQHF,TGTGCCTACGGGGTAACTGACAATCAGCCCCAGCATTTT
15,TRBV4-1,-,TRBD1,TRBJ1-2,CASSQDVDRGRTYTF,TGCGCCAGCAGCCAAGATGTGGACAGGGGCAGGACCTACACCTTC